The sequence of this TCR beta chain was determined in a study of regulatory T cells in long-lasting Graves disease. Study results and limitations: Less diverse TCR repertoires were seen in persistent Graves' patients than in newly diagnosed ones. Accuracy was possibly reduced by small sample size.

This clonotype occurred many times. Its cognate antigen is unknown. The CDR3 spans 16 residues. Germline loops: CDR1 LGHNA, CDR2 YNFKEQ. Between the trimmed V and J ends, which lost 5 bases and 5 bases, there was a span of 19 bases. Time point reported: newly diagnosed GD, antithyroid drugs for less than 3 months. The TCR library was prepared using RNA isolated from PBMCs. Building of the TCR beta libraries involved iRepertoire HTBI primers and Arm-PCR of CDR3 regions. In TCRdb, the multiplex PCR reads were re-called with MiXCR into one record per CDR3 protein. Here the sample spans approximately 350,000 distinct CDR3 sequences, about 11% being singletons. This same sample was also taken into another study, of T cells in Graves' hyperthyroidism and ophthalmopathy. That work states: A lack of ophthalmopathy progression within 18 months defined stable Graves' hyperthyroidism.

The sequencing here drew on peripheral blood mononuclear cells (PBMCs), taken at new diagnosis, from a patient treated with antithyroid drugs. The source of this sequence is a woman younger than 35 with Graves disease. This chain links TRBV4-2 with TRBJ2-1; D perhaps matches TRBD2 (6 bases). CDR3 bases: TGTGCCAGCAGCTGGGGAATTAGGGGAGGAGACAATGAGCAGTTCTTC. Protein sequence: CASSWGIRGGDNEQFF.